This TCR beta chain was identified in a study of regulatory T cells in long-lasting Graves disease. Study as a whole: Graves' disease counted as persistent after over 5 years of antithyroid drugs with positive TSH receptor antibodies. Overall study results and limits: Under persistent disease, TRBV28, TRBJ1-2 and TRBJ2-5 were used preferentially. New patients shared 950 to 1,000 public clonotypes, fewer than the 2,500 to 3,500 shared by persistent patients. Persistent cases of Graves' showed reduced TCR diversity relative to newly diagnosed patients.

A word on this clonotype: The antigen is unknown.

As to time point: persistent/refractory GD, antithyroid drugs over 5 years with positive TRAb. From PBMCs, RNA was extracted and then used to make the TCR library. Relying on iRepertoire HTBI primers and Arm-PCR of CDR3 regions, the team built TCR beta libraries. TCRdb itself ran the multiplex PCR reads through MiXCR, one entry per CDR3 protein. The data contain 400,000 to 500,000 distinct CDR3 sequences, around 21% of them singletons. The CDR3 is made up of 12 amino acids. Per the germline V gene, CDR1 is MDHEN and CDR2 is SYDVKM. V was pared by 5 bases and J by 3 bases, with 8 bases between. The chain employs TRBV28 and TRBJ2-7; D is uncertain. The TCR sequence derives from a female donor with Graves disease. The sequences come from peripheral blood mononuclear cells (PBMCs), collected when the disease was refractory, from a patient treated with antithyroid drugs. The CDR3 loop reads CASSTLRYEQYF. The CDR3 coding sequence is TGTGCCAGCAGTACCCTTCGCTACGAGCAGTACTTC.